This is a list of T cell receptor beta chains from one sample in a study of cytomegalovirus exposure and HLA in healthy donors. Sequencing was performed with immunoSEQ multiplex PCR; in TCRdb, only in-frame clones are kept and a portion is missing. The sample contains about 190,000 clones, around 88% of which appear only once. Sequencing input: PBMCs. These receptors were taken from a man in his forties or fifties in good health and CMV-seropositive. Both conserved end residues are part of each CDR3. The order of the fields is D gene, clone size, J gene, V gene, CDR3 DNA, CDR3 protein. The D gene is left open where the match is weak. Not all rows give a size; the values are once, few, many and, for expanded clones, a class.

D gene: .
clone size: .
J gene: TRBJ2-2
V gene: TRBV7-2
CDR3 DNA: TGTGCCAGCAGCTTATGGGGACTTAACACCGGGGAGCTGTTTTTT
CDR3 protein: CASSLWGLNTGELFF

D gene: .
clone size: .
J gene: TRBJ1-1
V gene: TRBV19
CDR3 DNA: TGTGCCAGTAGTGCAAGCAGGGTGTTGGTTTCGGTGAACACTGAAGCTTTCTTT
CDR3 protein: CASSASRVLVSVNTEAFF

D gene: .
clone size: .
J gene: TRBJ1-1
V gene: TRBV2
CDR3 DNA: TGTGCCAGCAGTGAAATACAGACCTTTGACATGAACACTGAAGCTTTCTTT
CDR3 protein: CASSEIQTFDMNTEAFF

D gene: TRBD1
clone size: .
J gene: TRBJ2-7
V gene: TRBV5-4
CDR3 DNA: TGTGCCAGCAAATTGACAGGGACGGGCACCGAGCAGTACTTC
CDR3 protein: CASKLTGTGTEQYF

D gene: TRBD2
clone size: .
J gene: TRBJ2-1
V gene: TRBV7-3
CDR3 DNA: TGTGCCAGCAGCTCATCCCTGACTAGCGGGAGCTCACGGGAGCAGTTCTTC
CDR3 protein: CASSSSLTSGSSREQFF

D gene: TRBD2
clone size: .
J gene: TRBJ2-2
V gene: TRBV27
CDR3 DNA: TGTGCCAGCAGTTTAATAGCGGGAGGCCTTACCGGGGAGCTGTTTTTT
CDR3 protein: CASSLIAGGLTGELFF

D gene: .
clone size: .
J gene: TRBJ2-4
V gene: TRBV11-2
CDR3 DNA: TGTGCCAGCAGCTCCCTAAACATTCAGTACTTC
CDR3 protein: CASSSLNIQYF

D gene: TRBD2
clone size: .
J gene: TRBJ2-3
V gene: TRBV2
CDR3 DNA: TGTGCCAGCAGTGTGGGGAGGGGAGATACGCAGTATTTT
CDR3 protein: CASSVGRGDTQYF

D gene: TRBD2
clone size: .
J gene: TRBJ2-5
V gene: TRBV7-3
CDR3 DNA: TGTGCCAGCAGCCCAACGACTAGCCTGGTGGAGACCCAGTACTTC
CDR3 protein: CASSPTTSLVETQYF

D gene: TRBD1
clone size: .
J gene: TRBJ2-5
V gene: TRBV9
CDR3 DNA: TGTGCCAGCAGCATCAGGACAGGTCGGACCCAGTACTTC
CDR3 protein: CASSIRTGRTQYF

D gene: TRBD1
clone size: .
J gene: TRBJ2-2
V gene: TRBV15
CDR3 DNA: TGTGCCACCAGGAGACAGGGTATTCTTACCGGGGAGCTGTTTTTT
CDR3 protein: CATRRQGILTGELFF

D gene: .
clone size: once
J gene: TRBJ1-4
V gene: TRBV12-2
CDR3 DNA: TGTGCAAGTCGTCTTCAGGAACAGGGGCTGGCTGAAAAACTGTTTTTT
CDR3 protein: CASRLQEQGLAEKLFF

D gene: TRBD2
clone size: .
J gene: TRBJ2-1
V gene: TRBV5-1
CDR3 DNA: TGCGCCAGCAGCTTGGAGTCTCCTAGCGGCCCTCCCTACAATGAGCAGTTCTTC
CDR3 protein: CASSLESPSGPPYNEQFF

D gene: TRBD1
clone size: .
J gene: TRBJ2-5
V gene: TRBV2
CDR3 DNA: TGTGCCAGCAGTGCTCGGACAGGACGGGAGACCCAGTACTTC
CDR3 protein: CASSARTGRETQYF

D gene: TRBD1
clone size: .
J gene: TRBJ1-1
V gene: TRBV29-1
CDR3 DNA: TGCAGCAGCAGGGGACAGACCGATGAAGCTTTCTTT
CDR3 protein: CSSRGQTDEAFF

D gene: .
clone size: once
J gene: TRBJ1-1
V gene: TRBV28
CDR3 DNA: TGTGCCAGCAGGGACACCACTGAAGCTTTCTTT
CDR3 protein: CASRDTTEAFF

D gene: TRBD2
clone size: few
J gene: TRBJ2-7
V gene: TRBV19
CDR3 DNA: TGTGCCAGTAGTTCCCGGACTAGCGGTTCGAGCTCCTACGAGCAGTACTTC
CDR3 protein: CASSSRTSGSSSYEQYF

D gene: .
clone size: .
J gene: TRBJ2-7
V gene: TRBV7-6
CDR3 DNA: TGTGCCAGCAGCTTAGTTTCCCTCGGCGAGGGAGTGGGCGAGCAGTACTTC
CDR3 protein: CASSLVSLGEGVGEQYF

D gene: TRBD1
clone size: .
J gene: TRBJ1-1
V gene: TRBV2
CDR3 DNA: TGTGCCACCCTAACGGGACAGGGGGCGCGGAGCACTGAAGCTTTCTTT
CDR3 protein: CATLTGQGARSTEAFF

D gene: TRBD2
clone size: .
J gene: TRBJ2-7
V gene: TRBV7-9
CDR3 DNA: TGTGCCAGCAGGGCCGGGACTAGCGGCTCCTACGAGCAGTACTTC
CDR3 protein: CASRAGTSGSYEQYF

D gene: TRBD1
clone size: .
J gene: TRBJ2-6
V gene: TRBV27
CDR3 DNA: TGTGCCAGCCGACAGGGGCTGGCGTCTGGGGCCAACGTCCTGACTTTC
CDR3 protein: CASRQGLASGANVLTF

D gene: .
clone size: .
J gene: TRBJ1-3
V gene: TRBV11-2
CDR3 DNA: TGTGCCAGCAGTTACAACAGGGCTAGAAACACCATATATTTT
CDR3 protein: CASSYNRARNTIYF

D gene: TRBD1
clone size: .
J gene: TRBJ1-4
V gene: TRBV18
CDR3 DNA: TGTGCCAGCTCACCTGACAGGGCCGGTGAAAAACTGTTTTTT
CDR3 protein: CASSPDRAGEKLFF

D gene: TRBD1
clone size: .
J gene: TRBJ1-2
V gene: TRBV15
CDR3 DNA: TGTGCCACCAGCAGAGCCGAGGACAGGGTATCCAATGGCTACACCTTC
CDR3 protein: CATSRAEDRVSNGYTF

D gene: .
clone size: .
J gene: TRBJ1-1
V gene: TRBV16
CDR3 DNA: TGTGCCAGCAGCCAAGAGCGGGGGAACACTGAAGCTTTCTTT
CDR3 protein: CASSQERGNTEAFF

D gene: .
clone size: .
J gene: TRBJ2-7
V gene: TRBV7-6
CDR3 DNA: TGTGCCAGCAGCCGAGAGGCGGCCAGCCACTACGAGCAGTACTTC
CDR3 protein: CASSREAASHYEQYF

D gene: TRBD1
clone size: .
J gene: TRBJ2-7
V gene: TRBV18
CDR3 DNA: TGTGCCAGCTCCCCAGGACAGGGGGCGCCCTACGAGCAGTACTTC
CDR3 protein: CASSPGQGAPYEQYF

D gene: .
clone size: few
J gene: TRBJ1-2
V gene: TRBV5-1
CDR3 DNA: TGCGCCAGCAGCACCGGGACTCCGGGAGGCTACACCTTC
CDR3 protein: CASSTGTPGGYTF

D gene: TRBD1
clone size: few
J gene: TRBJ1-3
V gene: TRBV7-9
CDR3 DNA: TGTGCCAGCAGCCCTACAGGGGGCGCATCTGGAAACACCATATATTTT
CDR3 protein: CASSPTGGASGNTIYF

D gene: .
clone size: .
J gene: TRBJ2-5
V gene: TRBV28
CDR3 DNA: TGTGCCACCCAACCGGGGAGGAAATTTCAAGAGACCCAGTACTTC
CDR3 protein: CATQPGRKFQETQYF

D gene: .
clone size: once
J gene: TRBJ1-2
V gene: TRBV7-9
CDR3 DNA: TGTGCCAGCAGCTTAGCTGGGGGCGGCTATGGCTACACCTTC
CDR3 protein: CASSLAGGGYGYTF

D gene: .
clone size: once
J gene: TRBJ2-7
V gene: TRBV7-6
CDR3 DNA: TGTGCCAGCAGCTGGGGGGACGGCTCCTACGAGCAGTACTTC
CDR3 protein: CASSWGDGSYEQYF

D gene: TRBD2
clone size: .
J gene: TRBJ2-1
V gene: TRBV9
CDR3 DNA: TGTGCCAGCAGCGTAGTCACTAGCGGGGGGGAGCAGTTCTTC
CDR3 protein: CASSVVTSGGEQFF

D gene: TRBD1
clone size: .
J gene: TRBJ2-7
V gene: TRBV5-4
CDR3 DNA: TGTGCCAGCAGCTTGAGGGGGCTTAGCGACGAGCAGTACTTC
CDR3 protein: CASSLRGLSDEQYF

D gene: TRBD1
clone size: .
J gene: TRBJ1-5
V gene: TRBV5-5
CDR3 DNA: TGTGCCAGCAGCCCAAGGGACAGCTCGGTAAATCGGCATCAGCCCCAGCATTTT
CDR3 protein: CASSPRDSSVNRHQPQHF

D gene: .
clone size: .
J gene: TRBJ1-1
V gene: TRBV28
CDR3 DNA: TGTGCAGCACTCCGGGGGGAAACTGAAGCTTTCTTT
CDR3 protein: CAALRGETEAFF

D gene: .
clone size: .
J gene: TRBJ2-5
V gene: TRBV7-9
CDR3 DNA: TGTTCCAGCAGCTTAAGTTCGGCTAGCGAAGAGACCCAGTACTTC
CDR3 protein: CSSSLSSASEETQYF

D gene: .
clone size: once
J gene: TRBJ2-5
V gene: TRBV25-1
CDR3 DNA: TGTGCCAGCAGTATGGACAGCCAGGAGACCCAGTACTTC
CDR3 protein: CASSMDSQETQYF

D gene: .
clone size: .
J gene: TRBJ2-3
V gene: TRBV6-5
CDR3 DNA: TGTGCCAGCAGTCCGCCGAGGGAGAAACGTACGCAGTATTTT
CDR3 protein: CASSPPREKRTQYF

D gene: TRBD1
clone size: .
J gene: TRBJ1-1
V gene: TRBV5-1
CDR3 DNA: TGCGCCAGCAGCACCGGACAGGGTTTCACTGAAGCTTTCTTT
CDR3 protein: CASSTGQGFTEAFF

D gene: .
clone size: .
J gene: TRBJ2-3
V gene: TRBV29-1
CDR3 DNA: TGCAGCGTTGAAGGCCCCAGGGGGGCGGATACGCAGTATTTT
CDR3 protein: CSVEGPRGADTQYF

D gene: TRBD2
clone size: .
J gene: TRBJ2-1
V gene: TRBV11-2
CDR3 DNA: TGTGCCAGCAGCTCCTATCGTGATAGCGGGAGGACCTCCTACAATGAGCAGTTCTTC
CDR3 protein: CASSSYRDSGRTSYNEQFF

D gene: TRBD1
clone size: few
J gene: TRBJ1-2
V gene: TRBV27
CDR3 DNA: TGTGCCCCACCTCGTGACAGGGATTGGGCTAACTATGGCTACACCTTC
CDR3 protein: CAPPRDRDWANYGYTF

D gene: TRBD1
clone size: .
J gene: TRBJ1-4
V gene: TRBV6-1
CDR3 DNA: TGTGCCAGCAGTCAAGGGACAGGGCATGAAAAACTGTTTTTT
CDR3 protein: CASSQGTGHEKLFF

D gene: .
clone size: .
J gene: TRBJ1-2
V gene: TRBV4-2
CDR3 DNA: TGTGCCAGCAGCCAAGATAGGACAACCTATGGCTACACCTTC
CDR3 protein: CASSQDRTTYGYTF